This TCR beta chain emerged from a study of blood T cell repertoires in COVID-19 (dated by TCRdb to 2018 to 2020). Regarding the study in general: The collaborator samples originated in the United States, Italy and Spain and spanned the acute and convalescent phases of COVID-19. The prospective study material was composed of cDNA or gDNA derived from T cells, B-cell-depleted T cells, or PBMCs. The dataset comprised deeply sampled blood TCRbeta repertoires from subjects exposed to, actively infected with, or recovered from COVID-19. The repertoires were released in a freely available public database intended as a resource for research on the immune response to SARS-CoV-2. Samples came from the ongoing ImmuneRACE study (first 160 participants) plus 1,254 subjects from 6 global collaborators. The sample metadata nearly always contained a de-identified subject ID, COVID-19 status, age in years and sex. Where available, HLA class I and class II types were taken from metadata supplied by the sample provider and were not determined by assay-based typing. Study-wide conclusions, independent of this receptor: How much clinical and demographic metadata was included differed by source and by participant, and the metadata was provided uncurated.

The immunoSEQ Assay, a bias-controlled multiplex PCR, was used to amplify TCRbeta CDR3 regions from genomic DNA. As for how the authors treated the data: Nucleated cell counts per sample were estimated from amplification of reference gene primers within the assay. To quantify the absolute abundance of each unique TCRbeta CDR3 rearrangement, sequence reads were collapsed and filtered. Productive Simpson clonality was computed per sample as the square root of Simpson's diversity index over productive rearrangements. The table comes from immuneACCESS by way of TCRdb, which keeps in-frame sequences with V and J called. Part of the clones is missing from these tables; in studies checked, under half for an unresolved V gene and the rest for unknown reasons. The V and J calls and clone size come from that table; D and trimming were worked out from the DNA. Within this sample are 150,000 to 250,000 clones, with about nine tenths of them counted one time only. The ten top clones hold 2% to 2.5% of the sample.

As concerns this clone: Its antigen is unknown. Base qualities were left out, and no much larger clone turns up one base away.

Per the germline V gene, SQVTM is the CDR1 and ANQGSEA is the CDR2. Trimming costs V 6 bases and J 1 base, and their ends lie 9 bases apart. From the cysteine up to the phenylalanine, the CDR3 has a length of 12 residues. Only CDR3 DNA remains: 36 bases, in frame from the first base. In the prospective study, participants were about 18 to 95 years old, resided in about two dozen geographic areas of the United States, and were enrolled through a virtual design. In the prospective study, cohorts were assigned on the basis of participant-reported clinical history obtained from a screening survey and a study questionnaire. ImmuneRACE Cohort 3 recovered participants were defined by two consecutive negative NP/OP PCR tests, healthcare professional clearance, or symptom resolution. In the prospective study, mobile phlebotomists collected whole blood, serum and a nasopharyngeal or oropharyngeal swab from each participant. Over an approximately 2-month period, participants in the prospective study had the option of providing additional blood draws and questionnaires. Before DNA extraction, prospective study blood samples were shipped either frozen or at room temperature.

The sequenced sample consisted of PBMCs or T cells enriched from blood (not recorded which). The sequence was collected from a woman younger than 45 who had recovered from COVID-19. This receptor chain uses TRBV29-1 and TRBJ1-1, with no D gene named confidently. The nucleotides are TGCAGCGTACGGGCGGGGAACACTGAAGCTTTCTTT. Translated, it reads CSVRAGNTEAFF.